The sample holds a few counts of the clone carrying this TCR beta chain. Individual cDNA molecules were tagged with unique molecular identifiers. Each CDR3 protein gets one entry after TCRdb re-called the 5' RACE reads with MiXCR. The data contain roughly 80,000 distinct CDR3 sequences, approximately 15% of them singletons. The data were taken from a study of early T cells in non-severe SARS-CoV-2 infection. Germline values: CDR1 SGHNT, CDR2 YENEEA. CDR3 length: 16 amino acids. Trimming removed 5 bases from V and 0 bases from J, with 14 bases in between. This TCR was sampled from an adult who was a healthcare worker with PCR-confirmed SARS-CoV-2 infection or an uninfected control (not recorded which). Material for sequencing was whole blood. This chain connects TRBV11-3 to TRBJ2-1; D possibly corresponds to TRBD2 (5 bases). For the CDR3, the DNA is TGTGCCAGCAGCCGGAGGCAGTCGGGCTCCTACAATGAGCAGTTCTTC. Protein product: CASSRRQSGSYNEQFF. Together with reference TRBV11-3 and TRBJ2-1, the CDR3 gives the full variable domain: EAGVVQSPRYKIIEKKQPVAFWCNPISGHNTLYWYLQNLGQGPELLIRYENEEAVDDSQLPKDRFSAERLKGVDSTLKIQPAELGDSAVYLCASSRRQSGSYNEQFFGPGTRLTVL.